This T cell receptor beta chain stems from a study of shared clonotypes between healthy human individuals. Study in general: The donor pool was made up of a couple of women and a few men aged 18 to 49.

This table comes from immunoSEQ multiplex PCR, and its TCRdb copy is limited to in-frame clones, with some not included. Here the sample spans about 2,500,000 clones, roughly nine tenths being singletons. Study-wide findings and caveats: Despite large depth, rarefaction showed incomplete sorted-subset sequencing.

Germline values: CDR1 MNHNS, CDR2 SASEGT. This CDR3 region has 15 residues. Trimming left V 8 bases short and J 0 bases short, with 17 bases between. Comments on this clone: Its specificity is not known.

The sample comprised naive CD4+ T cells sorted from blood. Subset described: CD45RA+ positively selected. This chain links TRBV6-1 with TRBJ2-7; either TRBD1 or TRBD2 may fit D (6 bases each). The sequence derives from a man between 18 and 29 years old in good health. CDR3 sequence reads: CASLLGGRSSYEQYF. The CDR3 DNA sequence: TGTGCCAGCCTCCTGGGGGGCCGAAGCTCCTACGAGCAGTACTTC.